Described below is a single T cell receptor beta chain sequence and its context. The antigen remains undetermined. The CDR3 has 16 amino acids. V was clipped by 5 bases and J by 3 bases; unmatched bases: 7. Germline V gene data show CDR1 as SGHAT and CDR2 as FQNNGV. PCR employed 60 Vbeta and 13 Jbeta primers. Only in-frame clones appear in the TCRdb table, and some are missing; sequencing was by immunoSEQ multiplex PCR. The sample includes approximately 150,000 clones, roughly 80% of them seen just once. The data were taken from a study of cytomegalovirus exposure and HLA in healthy donors. Study-wide points: Both high specificity and high sensitivity reportedly marked the classifier's diagnosis of cytomegalovirus status.

The source of this sequence is a woman aged 25 to 45 in good health and CMV-seropositive. Material: PBMCs. The chain employs TRBV11-2 and TRBJ1-6; TRBD1 matches 7 bases. CDR3 in DNA: TGTGCCAGCAGCCCCAGACAGGGCCTCTATAATTCACCCCTCCACTTT. It encodes CASSPRQGLYNSPLHF.